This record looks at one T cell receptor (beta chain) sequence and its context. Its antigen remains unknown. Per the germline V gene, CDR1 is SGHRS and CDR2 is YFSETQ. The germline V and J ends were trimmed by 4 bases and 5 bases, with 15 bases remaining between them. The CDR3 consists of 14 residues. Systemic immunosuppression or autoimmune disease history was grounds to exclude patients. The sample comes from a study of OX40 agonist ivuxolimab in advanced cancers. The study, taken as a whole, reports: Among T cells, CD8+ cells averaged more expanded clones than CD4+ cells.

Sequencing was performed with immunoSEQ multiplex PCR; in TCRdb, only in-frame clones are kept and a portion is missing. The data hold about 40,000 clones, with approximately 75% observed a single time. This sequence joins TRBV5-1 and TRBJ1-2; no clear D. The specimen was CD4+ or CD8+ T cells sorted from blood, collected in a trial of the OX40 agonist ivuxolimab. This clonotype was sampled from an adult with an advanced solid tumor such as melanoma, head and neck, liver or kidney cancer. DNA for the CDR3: TGCGCCAGCAGCCAAACCGGGAGCGGATATGGCTACACCTTC. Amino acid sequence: CASSQTGSGYGYTF.